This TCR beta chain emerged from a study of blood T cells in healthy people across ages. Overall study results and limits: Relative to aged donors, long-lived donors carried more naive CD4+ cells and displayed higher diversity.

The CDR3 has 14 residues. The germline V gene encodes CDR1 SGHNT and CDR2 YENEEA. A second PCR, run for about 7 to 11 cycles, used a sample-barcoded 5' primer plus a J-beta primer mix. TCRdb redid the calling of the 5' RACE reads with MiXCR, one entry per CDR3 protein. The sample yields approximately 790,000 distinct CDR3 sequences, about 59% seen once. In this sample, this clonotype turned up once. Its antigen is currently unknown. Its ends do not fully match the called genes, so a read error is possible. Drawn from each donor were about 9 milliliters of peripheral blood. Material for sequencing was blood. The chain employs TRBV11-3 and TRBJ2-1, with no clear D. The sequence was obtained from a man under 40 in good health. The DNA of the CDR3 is TGTGCCTGCAGCTTAGTGGGTGTGGGCAATGAGCAGTTCTTC. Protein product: CACSLVGVGNEQFF.